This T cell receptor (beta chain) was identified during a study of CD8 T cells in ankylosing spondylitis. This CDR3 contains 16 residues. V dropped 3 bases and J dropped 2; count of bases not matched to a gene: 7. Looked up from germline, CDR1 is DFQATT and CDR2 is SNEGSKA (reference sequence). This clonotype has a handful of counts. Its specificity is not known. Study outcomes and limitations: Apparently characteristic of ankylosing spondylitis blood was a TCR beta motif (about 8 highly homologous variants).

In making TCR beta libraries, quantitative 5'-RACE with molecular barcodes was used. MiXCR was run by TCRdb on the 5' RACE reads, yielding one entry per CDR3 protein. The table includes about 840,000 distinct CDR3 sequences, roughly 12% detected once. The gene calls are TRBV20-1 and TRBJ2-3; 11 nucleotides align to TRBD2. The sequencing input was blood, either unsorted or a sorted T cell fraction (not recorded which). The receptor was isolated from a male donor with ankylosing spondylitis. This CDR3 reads CSASGTSGSLTDTQYF. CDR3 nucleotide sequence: TGCAGTGCTAGTGGAACTAGCGGGAGCCTCACAGATACGCAGTATTTT.